This T cell receptor beta chain was sequenced during a study of T cell clonality in common variable immunodeficiency. Study-wide results and caveats: Links between repertoire features and CVID complications were heterogeneity-limited. TCRbeta clonality was increased in CVID versus healthy controls. Compared with controls, CVID subjects had fewer shared TCRbeta clones.

The data were produced by immunoSEQ multiplex PCR, yet TCRdb's version contains in-frame clones alone and is incomplete. Recorded here are approximately 30,000 clones, none singletons. This clone was observed many times. Its specificity is unknown. The CDR3 is cut off 3 residues early in the read; its end comes from the germline J gene. The CDR3 has 15 residues. Trimming took 2 bases from V and 2 from J, leaving 12 bases between them. Germline assignment: CDR1 DFQATT and CDR2 SNEGSKA (reference sequence). This clonotype was sampled from a person aged 18-70 years in good health. Sequencing used peripheral blood mononuclear cells. The chain recombines TRBV20-1 with TRBJ2-2, with a tentative D call TRBD2 (6 bases). The sequenced CDR3 bases are TGCAGTGCTAGACCTCGGGACTCCAACACCGGGGAG. Translating gives CSARPRDSNTGE. The full CDR3 protein is CSARPRDSNTGELFF.